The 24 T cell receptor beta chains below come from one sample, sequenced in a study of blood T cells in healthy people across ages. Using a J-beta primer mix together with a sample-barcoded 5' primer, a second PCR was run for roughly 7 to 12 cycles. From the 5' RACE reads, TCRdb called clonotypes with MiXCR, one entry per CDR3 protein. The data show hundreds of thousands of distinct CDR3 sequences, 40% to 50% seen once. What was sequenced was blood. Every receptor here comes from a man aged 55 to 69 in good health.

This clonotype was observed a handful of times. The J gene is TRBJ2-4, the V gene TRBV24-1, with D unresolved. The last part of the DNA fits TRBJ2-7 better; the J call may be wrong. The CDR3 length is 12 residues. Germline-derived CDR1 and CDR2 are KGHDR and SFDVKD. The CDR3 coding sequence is TGTGCCACCAGAACCTCAGGCTACGAGCAGTACTTC. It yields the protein CATRTSGYEQYF.

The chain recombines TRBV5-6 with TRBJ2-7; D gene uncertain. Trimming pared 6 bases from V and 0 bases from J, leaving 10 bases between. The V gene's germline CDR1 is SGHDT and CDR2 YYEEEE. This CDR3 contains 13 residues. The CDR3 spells CASTARSSYEQYF. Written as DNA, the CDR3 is TGTGCCAGCACGGCGAGAAGCTCCTACGAGCAGTACTTC.

The CDR3 is CASSVDVGNEQFF. CDR3 DNA: TGTGCCAGCAGCGTCGATGTTGGGAATGAGCAGTTCTTC. The chain recombines TRBV7-8 with TRBJ2-1; D remains unclear. This CDR3 spans 13 amino acids. Germline assignment: CDR1 SGHVS and CDR2 FQNEAQ. Trimming took 5 bases from V and 7 from J, leaving 12 bases between them.

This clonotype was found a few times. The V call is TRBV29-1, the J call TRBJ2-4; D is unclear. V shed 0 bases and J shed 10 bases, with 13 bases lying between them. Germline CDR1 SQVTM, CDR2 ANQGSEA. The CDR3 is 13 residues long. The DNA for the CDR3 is TGCAGCGTTGAAGATGAAGGATTTTCTATTCAGTACTTC. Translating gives CSVEDEGFSIQYF.

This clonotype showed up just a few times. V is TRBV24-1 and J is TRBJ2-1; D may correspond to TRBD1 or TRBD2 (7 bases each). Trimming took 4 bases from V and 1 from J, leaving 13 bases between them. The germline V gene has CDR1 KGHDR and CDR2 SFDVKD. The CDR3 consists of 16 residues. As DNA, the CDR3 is TGTGCCACCAGTGACCCCAGGGGGGGGTCCTACAATGAGCAGTTCTTC. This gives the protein CATSDPRGGSYNEQFF.

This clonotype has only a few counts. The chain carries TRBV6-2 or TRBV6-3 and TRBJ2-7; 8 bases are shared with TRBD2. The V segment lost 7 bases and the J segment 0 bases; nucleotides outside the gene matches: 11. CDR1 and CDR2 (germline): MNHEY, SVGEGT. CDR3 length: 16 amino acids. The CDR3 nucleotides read TGTGCCAGCATGAGAATTGCGGGGGGAAGCTCCTACGAGCAGTACTTC. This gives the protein CASMRIAGGSSYEQYF.

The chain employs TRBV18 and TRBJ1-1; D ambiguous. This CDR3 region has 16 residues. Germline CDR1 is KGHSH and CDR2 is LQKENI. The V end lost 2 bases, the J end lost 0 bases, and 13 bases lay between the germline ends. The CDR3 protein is CASSPIPTQVNTEAFF. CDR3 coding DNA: TGTGCCAGCTCACCAATCCCAACCCAGGTGAACACTGAAGCTTTCTTT.

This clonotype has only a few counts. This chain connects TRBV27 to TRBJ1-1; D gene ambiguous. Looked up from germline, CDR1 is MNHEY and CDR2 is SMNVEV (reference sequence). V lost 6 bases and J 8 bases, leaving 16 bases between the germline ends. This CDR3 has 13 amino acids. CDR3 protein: CASSRLSASEAFF. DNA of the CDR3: TGTGCCAGCAGCCGTCTTTCGGCGTCCGAAGCTTTCTTT.

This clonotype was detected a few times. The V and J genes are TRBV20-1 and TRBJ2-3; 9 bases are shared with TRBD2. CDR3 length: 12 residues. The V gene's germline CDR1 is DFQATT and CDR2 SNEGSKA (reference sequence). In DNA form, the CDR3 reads TGCAGCTGGGGCGGGGGGGGTGGTACGCAGTATTTT. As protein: CSWGGGGGTQYF.

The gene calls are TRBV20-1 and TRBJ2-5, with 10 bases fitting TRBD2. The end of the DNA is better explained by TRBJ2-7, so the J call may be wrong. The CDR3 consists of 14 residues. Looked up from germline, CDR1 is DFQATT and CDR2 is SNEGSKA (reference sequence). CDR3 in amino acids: CSAAGTSADYEQYF. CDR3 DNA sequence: TGCAGTGCAGCCGGGACTAGCGCCGACTACGAGCAGTACTTC.

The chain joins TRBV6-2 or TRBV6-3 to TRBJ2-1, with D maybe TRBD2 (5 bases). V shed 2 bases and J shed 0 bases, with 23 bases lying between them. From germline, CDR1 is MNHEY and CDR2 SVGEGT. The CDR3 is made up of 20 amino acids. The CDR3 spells CASSYPEDFEPTGSYNEQFF. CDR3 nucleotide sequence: TGTGCCAGCAGTTACCCGGAGGATTTTGAGCCAACGGGCTCCTACAATGAGCAGTTCTTC.

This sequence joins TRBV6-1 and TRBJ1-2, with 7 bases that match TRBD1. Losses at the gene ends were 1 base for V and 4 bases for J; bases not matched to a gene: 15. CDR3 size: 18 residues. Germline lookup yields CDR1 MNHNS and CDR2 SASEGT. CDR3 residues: CASSEGGGGTDRIYGYTF. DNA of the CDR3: TGTGCCAGCAGTGAAGGTGGGGGTGGGACAGATCGAATCTATGGCTACACCTTC.

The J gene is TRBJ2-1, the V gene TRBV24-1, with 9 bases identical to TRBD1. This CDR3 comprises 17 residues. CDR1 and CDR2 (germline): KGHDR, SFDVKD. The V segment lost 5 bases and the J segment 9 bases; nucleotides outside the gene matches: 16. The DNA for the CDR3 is TGTGCCACCAGTGGGAACCCTCCGGGACAGGGTTTAAGTGAGCAGTTCTTC. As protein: CATSGNPPGQGLSEQFF.

The CDR3 DNA reads as TGCAGTCTAGCGGGGGACCGCACAGATACGCAGTATTTT. This codes for CSLAGDRTDTQYF. The V and J genes are TRBV20-1 and TRBJ2-3, with TRBD2 identical over 10 bases. Germline values: CDR1 DFQATT, CDR2 SNEGSKA (reference sequence). The V and J ends lost 8 bases and 1 base, in that order; junction bases with no gene match: 3. The CDR3 consists of 13 residues.

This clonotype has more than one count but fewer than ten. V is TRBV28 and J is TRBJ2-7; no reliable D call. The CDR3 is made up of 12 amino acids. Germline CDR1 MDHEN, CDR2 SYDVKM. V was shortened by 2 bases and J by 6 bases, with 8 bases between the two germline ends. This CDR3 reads CASSLKGLEQYF. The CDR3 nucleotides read TGTGCCAGCAGTTTAAAGGGTCTCGAGCAGTACTTC.

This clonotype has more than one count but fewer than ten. CDR3 loop: CASSQAVLPTDTQYF. CDR3 nucleotides: TGCGCCAGCAGCCAAGCAGTTTTACCCACAGATACGCAGTATTTT. The genes are TRBV4-3 and TRBJ2-3; unclear D gene. Germline V gene lookup returns CDR1 LGHNA and CDR2 YSLEER. The CDR3 loop spans 15 amino acids. V gave up 1 base and J gave up 2 bases, with 10 bases separating them.

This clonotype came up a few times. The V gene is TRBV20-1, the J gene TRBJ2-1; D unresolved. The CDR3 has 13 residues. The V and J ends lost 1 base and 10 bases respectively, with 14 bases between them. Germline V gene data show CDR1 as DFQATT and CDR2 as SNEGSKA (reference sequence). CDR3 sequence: CSARVRNSEEQFF. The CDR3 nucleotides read TGCAGTGCTAGAGTGAGGAACTCAGAAGAGCAGTTCTTC.

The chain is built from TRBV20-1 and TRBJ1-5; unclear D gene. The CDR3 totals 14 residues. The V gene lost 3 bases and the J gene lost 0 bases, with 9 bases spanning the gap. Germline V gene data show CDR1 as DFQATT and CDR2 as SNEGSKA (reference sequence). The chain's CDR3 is CSASEAASNQPQHF. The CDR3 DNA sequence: TGCAGTGCTAGTGAGGCGGCTAGCAATCAGCCCCAGCATTTT.

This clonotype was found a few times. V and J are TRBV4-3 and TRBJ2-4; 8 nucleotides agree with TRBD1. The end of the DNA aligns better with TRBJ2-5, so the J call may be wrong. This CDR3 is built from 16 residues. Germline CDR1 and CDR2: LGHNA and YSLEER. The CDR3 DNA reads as TGCGCCAGCAGCCAAGGGTCGGCAGGACAGGGAGAGACCCAGTACTTC. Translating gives CASSQGSAGQGETQYF.

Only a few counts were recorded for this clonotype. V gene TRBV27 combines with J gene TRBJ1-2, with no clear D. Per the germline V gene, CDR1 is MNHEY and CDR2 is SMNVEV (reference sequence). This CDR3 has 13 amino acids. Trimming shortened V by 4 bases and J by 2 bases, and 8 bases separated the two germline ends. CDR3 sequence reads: CASSYTVNYGYTF. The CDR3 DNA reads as TGTGCCAGCAGTTATACGGTAAACTATGGCTACACCTTC.

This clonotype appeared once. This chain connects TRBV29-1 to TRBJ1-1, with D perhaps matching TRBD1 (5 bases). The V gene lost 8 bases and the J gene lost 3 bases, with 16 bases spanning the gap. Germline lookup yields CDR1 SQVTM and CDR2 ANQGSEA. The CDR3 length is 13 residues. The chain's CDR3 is CSPIGGLDTEAFF. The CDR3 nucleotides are TGCAGCCCGATTGGGGGTTTGGACACTGAAGCTTTCTTT. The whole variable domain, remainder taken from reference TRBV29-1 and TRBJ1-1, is SAVISQKPSRDICQRGTSLTIQCQVDSQVTMMFWYRQQPGQSLTLIATANQGSEATYESGFVIDKFPISRPNLTFSTLTVSNMSPEDSSIYLCSPIGGLDTEAFFGQGTRLTVV.

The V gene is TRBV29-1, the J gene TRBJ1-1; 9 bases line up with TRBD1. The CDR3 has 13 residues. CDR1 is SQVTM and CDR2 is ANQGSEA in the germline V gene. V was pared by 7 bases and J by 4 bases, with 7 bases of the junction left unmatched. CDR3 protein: CSAVGQGFTEAFF. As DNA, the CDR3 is TGCAGCGCCGTGGGACAGGGTTTCACTGAAGCTTTCTTT.

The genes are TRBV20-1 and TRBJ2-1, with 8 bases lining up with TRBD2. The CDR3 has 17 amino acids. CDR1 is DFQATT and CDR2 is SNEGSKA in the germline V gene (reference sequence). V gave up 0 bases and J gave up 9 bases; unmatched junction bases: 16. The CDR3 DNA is TGCAGTGCTAGAGATCTGGGGGGTCAGCGGGGGTCGGGTGAGCAGTTCTTC. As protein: CSARDLGGQRGSGEQFF.

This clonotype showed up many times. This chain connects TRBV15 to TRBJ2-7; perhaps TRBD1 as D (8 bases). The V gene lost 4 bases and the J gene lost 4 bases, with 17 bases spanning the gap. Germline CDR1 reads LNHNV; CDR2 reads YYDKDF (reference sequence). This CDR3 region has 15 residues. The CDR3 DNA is TGTGCCACCAGCATTAACAGGGGGGGGGAATACGAGCAGTACTTC. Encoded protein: CATSINRGGEYEQYF.